This T cell receptor beta chain is from a study of Ad26.COV2.S vaccination and SARS-CoV-2 variants (dated by TCRdb to the early 2020s). At the level of the whole study: Donors in the vaccine arm were drawn from COV1001, a phase I-IIa trial of Ad26.COV2.S in healthy adults that was multicentre, randomized, double-blind and placebo-controlled. Dosing of Ad26.COV2.S was intramuscular, at either 5x10^10 or 1x10^11 viral particles, delivered as one shot or as two shots spaced 56 days apart. The specificity and breadth of SARS-CoV-2-reactive T cell receptors after Ad26.COV2.S vaccination were assessed by TCRbeta repertoire sequencing. A total of 32 samples were included in the TCR-sequenced set, comprising about 20 Ad26.COV2.S vaccine recipients, 5 placebo recipients and 8 SARS-CoV-2 convalescent individuals. Trial participants were randomized into five groups of five, in which low-dose or high-dose Ad26.COV2.S was given once or twice, or placebo was given on both occasions. Blinding of investigators to trial group allocation was maintained during experiments and outcome assessment. Overall study results and their limits: After vaccination, spike-specific CD8+ and CD4+ T cell responses were reported to show substantial breadth. Vaccine and placebo recipients had comparable non-spike TCR breadth, which fits with the vaccine containing only spike. The study was not powered to compare responses between vaccine doses or regimens. It was noted by the authors that total T cell responses may have been underestimated by the TCR breadth and depth analyses. Higher spike-specific TCR breadth was observed in Ad26.COV2.S recipients than in placebo recipients (P = 0.0014).

Concerning this clone: It has no known antigen specificity. No base-level quality is on record; no much larger clone is a single base apart.

The treatment or condition label, read with the paper, signifies: 15 to 20 received Ad26.COV2.S at low or high dose, single or two shots; about 5 received placebo; per-sample allocation not given. For vaccine and placebo recipients, repertoires were sequenced using samples collected on day 63 after the first injection. Cohort 1b enrolled 25 or so adults aged 18-55 years at a single site in Boston, USA, between 29 July and 7 August 2020. As a vaccine, Ad26.COV2.S was a replication-incompetent adenovirus type 26 vector that expressed a prefusion-stabilized SARS-CoV-2 spike protein derived from the original Wuhan strain. The germline V gene specifies SGHRS as CDR1 and YFSETQ as CDR2. The V end loses 3 bases and the J end loses 1 base, and a stretch of 14 bases separates them. The CDR3 holds 16 amino acids from the cysteine to the phenylalanine. Only CDR3 DNA is held: 48 bases, read in frame from base 1.

The immunoSEQ Assay was the method used to sequence TCRbeta CDR3 regions. After extraction, genomic DNA underwent amplification by bias-controlled multiplex PCR, followed by high-throughput sequencing. In the authors' own workflow: To quantify the absolute abundance of each unique TCRbeta CDR3 region, sequences were collapsed and filtered. Usable DNA was measured by amplifying reference genes present in all nucleated cells, and TCRbeta template counts were normalized to that usable DNA to estimate T cell fraction. Repertoire TCRs were annotated as SARS-CoV-2-specific by exact matching of V gene, CDR3 amino acid sequence and J gene to a known reactive TCR set. The reference SARS-CoV-2 TCR set came from MIRA and was filtered for enrichment in COVID-19-positive ImmuneCODE repertoires, removing public or cross-reactive TCRs. Based on the MIRA antigens, annotated TCRs were further analysed at the level of specific ORF or position within ORF. Depth was the summed frequency of annotated unique rearrangements, while breadth was defined as annotated unique rearrangements over total unique productive rearrangements. Group comparisons of TCR breadth used two-sided Wilcoxon rank-sum tests. The table comes from immuneACCESS by way of TCRdb, which keeps in-frame sequences with V and J called. Part of the clones is missing from these tables; in studies checked, under half for an unresolved V gene and the rest for unknown reasons. The V and J calls and clone size were taken over from that table, and D and trimming were inferred from the DNA. This sample gives roughly 400,000 clones in total; 89% of them show up just once. About 2% of the sample rests with the top ten.

The TCR was taken from a person aged 18 to 65 who received the Ad26.COV2.S COVID-19 vaccine or a placebo. Sequenced material: peripheral blood, taken in a trial of Ad26.COV2.S vaccine versus placebo. This chain is built from TRBV5-1 and TRBJ1-3, and perhaps TRBD1 as D gene, on 6 matching bases. The encoded CDR3 is CASSSPGGASGNTIYF. In nucleotides, the sequence is TGCGCCAGCAGCTCGCCCGGGGGGGCGTCTGGAAACACCATATATTTT.